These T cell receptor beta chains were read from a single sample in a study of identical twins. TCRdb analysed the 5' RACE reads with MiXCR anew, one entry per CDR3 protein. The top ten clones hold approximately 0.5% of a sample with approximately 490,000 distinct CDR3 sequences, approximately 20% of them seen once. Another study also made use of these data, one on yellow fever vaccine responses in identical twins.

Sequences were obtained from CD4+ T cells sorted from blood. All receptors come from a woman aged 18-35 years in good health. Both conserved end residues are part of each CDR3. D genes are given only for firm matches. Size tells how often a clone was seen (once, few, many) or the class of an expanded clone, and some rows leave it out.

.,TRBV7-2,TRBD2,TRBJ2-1,CASSPKTSGSSNEQFF,TGTGCCAGCAGCCCAAAGACTAGCGGGAGCTCCAATGAGCAGTTCTTC
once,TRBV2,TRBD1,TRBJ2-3,CASSTRDSGTDTQYF,TGTGCCAGCAGTACCCGGGACAGTGGCACAGATACGCAGTATTTT
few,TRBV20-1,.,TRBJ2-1,CSARARGDTYNEQFF,TGCAGTGCTAGGGCCAGGGGAGATACCTACAATGAGCAGTTCTTC
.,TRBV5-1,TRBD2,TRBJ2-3,CASSFGTSGGADTQYF,TGCGCCAGCAGCTTCGGGACTAGCGGGGGGGCGGATACGCAGTATTTT
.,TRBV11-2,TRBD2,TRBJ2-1,CASSRVRTSGSSYNEQFF,TGTGCCAGCAGCCGAGTGAGGACTAGCGGGAGTTCCTACAATGAGCAGTTCTTC
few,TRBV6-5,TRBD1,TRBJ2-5,CASSYSGRGSETQYF,TGTGCCAGCAGTTACTCGGGCAGGGGGTCGGAGACCCAGTACTTC
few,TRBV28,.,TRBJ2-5,CASSSRGRKETQYF,TGTGCCAGCAGTTCTCGGGGGCGGAAAGAGACCCAGTACTTC
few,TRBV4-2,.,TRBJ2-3,CASSDQDWKDTQYF,TGTGCCAGCAGCGATCAAGACTGGAAAGATACGCAGTATTTT
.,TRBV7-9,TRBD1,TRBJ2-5,CASSFQGAWQETQYF,TGTGCCAGCAGCTTCCAGGGGGCTTGGCAAGAGACCCAGTACTTC
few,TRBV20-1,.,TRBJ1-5,CSAGAGGLSNQPQHF,TGCAGTGCTGGGGCGGGGGGGCTTAGCAATCAGCCCCAGCATTTT
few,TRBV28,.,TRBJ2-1,CASSPWSHGRRDTIDEQFF,TGTGCCAGCAGCCCCTGGTCCCATGGGCGACGAGATACTATCGATGAGCAGTTCTTC
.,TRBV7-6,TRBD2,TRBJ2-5,CASSLGRLAGEETQYF,TGTGCCAGCAGCTTAGGGAGACTAGCGGGAGAAGAGACCCAGTACTTC
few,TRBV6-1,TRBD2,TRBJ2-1,CASSGQSSGGGVEQFF,TGTGCCAGCAGTGGCCAATCTAGCGGGGGGGGAGTTGAGCAGTTCTTC
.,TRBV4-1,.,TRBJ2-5,CASSQAGFDSKTQYF,TGCGCCAGCAGCCAGGCAGGGTTTGATTCGAAGACCCAGTACTTC
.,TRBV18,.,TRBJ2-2,CASSPSDRRTGELFF,TGTGCCAGCTCACCGTCGGACAGAAGGACCGGGGAGCTGTTTTTT
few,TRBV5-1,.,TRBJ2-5,CASSLGGSGHQETQYF,TGCGCCAGCAGCTTGGGAGGTAGCGGACATCAAGAGACCCAGTACTTC
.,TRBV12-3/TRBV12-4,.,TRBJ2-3,CASSSPGTSTDTQYF,TGTGCCAGCAGTTCCCCGGGAACTAGCACAGATACGCAGTATTTT
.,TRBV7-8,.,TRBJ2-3,CASRKDGGADTQYF,TGTGCCAGCAGGAAGGACGGTGGCGCAGATACGCAGTATTTT
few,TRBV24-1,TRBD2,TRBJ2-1,CATSAASGGSSYNEQFF,TGTGCCACCAGTGCGGCTAGCGGGGGGAGCTCCTACAATGAGCAGTTCTTC
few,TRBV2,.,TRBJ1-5,CASSEGRSSNQPQHF,TGTGCCAGCAGTGAAGGGCGCAGTAGCAATCAGCCCCAGCATTTT
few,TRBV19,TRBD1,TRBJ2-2,CASRTSGQDTGELFF,TGTGCCAGTAGAACCTCAGGACAGGACACCGGGGAGCTGTTTTTT
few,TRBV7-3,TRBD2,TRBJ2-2,CATRLAGPTGELFF,TGTGCCACCCGACTAGCGGGACCGACCGGGGAGCTGTTTTTT
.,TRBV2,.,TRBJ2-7,CASSATPGRPSRDEQYF,TGTGCCAGCAGTGCGACACCGGGACGGCCATCGAGGGACGAGCAGTACTTC
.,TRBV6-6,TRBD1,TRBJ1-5,CASHGQGSQPQHF,TGTGCCAGCCACGGACAGGGAAGTCAGCCCCAGCATTTT
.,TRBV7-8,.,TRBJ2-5,CATAEHSGKQETQYF,TGTGCCACCGCTGAACATAGCGGAAAACAAGAGACCCAGTACTTC
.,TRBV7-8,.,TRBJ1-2,CASSLVAANYGYTF,TGTGCCAGCAGCTTAGTGGCAGCAAACTATGGCTACACCTTC
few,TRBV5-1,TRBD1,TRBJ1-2,CASSLRDSGGYTF,TGCGCCAGCAGCTTACGGGACAGTGGTGGCTACACCTTC
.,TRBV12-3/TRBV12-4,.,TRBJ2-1,CARDSLMYCEQFF,TGTGCCAGGGACAGTTTAATGTATTGTGAGCAGTTCTTC
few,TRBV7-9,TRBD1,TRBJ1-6,CAPGTGNSPLHF,TGTGCCCCAGGGACAGGGAATTCACCCCTCCACTTT
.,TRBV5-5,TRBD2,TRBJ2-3,CAFSRTSATDTQYF,TGTGCCTTTTCTAGGACTAGCGCCACAGATACGCAGTATTTT
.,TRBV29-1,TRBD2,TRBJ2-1,CSVAPGLVSNEQFF,TGCAGCGTAGCCCCAGGACTAGTTAGCAATGAGCAGTTCTTC
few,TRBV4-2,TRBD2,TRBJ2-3,CASSPEPGLASADTQYF,TGTGCCAGCAGCCCTGAACCGGGACTAGCGAGCGCAGATACGCAGTATTTT
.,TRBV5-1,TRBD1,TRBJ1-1,CASSLAVTGVNAFF,TGCGCCAGCAGCTTGGCCGTGACAGGGGTAAATGCTTTCTTT
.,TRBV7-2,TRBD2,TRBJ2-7,CASSLAGTSGRAKFYEQYF,TGTGCCAGCAGCTTAGCCGGGACTAGCGGGAGGGCTAAGTTTTACGAGCAGTACTTC
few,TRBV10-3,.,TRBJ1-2,CAISESTVDGYTF,TGTGCCATCAGTGAGTCGACAGTGGATGGCTACACCTTC
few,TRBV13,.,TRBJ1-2,CASRGGRVYGYTF,TGTGCCAGCAGAGGAGGTCGAGTCTATGGCTACACCTTC
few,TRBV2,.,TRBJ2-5,CASSSLEETQYF,TGTGCCAGCAGCTCCCTCGAGGAGACCCAGTACTTC
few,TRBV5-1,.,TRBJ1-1,CASSRTEGLNTEAFF,TGCGCCAGCAGCCGAACGGAAGGGTTGAACACTGAAGCTTTCTTT
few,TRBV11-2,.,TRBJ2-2,CASSTMGLWSTGELFF,TGTGCCAGCAGCACGATGGGTCTTTGGAGCACCGGGGAGCTGTTTTTT
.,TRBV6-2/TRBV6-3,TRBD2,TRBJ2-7,CASRFTSGREQYF,TGTGCCAGCCGCTTCACTAGCGGGCGAGAGCAGTACTTC
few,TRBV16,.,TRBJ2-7,CASSQSGSGTYEQYF,TGTGCCAGCAGCCAATCTGGCTCAGGGACCTACGAGCAGTACTTC
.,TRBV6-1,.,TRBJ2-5,CASTRLDLLQETQYF,TGTGCCAGCACCCGGTTAGATCTCCTACAAGAGACCCAGTACTTC
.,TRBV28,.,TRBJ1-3,CASSPAPVRNTIYF,TGTGCCAGCAGTCCTGCACCTGTAAGGAACACCATATATTTT
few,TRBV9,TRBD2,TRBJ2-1,CASSEPGLAGSDEQFF,TGTGCCAGCAGCGAGCCCGGACTAGCGGGATCGGATGAGCAGTTCTTC
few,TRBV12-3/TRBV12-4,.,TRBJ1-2,CASSLAGPSYGYTF,TGTGCCAGCAGTTTAGCCGGGCCGTCCTATGGCTACACCTTC
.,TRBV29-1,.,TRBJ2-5,CSVYLGVVQETQYF,TGCAGCGTTTATCTCGGAGTCGTCCAAGAGACCCAGTACTTC
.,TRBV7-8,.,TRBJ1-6,CASSLAGLDNSPLHF,TGTGCCAGCAGCTTAGCGGGGTTGGACAATTCACCCCTCCACTTT
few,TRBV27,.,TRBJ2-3,CASSLRSGIRVSTTDTQYF,TGTGCCAGCAGTTTGAGGTCTGGTATCAGGGTGTCCACCACAGATACGCAGTATTTT
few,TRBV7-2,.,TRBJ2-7,CASRQGLYYEQYF,TGTGCCAGCAGGCAGGGACTTTACTACGAGCAGTACTTC
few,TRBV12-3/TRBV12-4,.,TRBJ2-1,CACSFPPVWGVSYNEQFF,TGTGCCTGCAGTTTTCCGCCAGTATGGGGGGTCTCCTACAATGAGCAGTTCTTC
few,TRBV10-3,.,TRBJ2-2,CAISDRAPNTGELFF,TGTGCCATCAGTGATAGGGCCCCGAACACCGGGGAGCTGTTTTTT
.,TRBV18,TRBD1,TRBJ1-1,CASSPGQEAFF,TGTGCCAGCTCACCGGGACAGGAAGCTTTCTTT
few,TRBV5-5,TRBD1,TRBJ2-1,CASSLERQGSGKQFF,TGTGCCAGCAGCTTGGAGCGACAGGGGTCCGGGAAGCAGTTCTTC
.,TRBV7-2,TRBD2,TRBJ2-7,CASRLTGLAGVSYEQYF,TGTGCCAGCAGACTTACAGGACTAGCGGGAGTGTCCTACGAGCAGTACTTC
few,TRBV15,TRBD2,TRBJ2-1,CATSRDGILAGDNEQFF,TGTGCCACCAGCAGAGATGGAATTCTAGCGGGGGACAATGAGCAGTTCTTC